A selection of T cell receptor beta chains follows, all from one sample in a study of blood T cells in healthy people across ages. TCRdb reprocessed the 5' RACE reads via MiXCR and lists one record per CDR3 protein. The table has some 1 million distinct CDR3 sequences, around 45% seen once; the top ten hold around 18%. Sequencing was carried out using blood. These receptors came from a woman in her fifties or sixties in good health. Both conserved end residues are part of each CDR3. Each record gives: V gene, clone size, J gene, D gene, CDR3 DNA, CDR3 protein. D genes are given only for firm matches. Size is omitted from some rows. Given values are once, few, many or a class for expanded clones.

TRBV27,.,TRBJ2-1,TRBD2,TGTGCCAGCAGTCCCGGACTAGCGGGAATTAGAGATGAGCAGTTCTTC,CASSPGLAGIRDEQFF
TRBV20-1,.,TRBJ1-5,TRBD1,TGCAGTGCTAGAGATCGCGACAGGGTCTATAAGCCCCAGCATTTT,CSARDRDRVYKPQHF
TRBV29-1,few,TRBJ1-1,TRBD1,TGCAGCGTTGCGGGACAGGGGCTGAACACTGAAGCTTTCTTT,CSVAGQGLNTEAFF
TRBV20-1,once,TRBJ2-3,.,TGCAGTGCTAGAGTACGGGAGATAGGCACAGATACGCAGTATTTT,CSARVREIGTDTQYF
TRBV28,.,TRBJ1-4,.,TGTGCCAGCAGTTTCCACACAGGGACGATGGATGAAAAACTGTTTTTT,CASSFHTGTMDEKLFF
TRBV7-3,.,TRBJ2-7,.,TGTGCCAGCAGCTCTCAAGTGGGGGTTGAGCAGTACTTC,CASSSQVGVEQYF
TRBV9,few,TRBJ1-1,.,TGTGCCAGCAGCGTCGGGATGTCCAGGGAAAACACTGAAGCTTTCTTT,CASSVGMSRENTEAFF
TRBV5-1,.,TRBJ2-7,TRBD2,TGCGCCAGCAGCTTGGAGGCTAGCGGGCGAACCGAGCAGTACTTC,CASSLEASGRTEQYF
TRBV6-2/TRBV6-3,.,TRBJ1-2,.,TGTGCCAGCAGTCGGAGTTACTATGGCTACACCTTC,CASSRSYYGYTF
TRBV7-7,few,TRBJ2-5,.,TGTGCCAGCAGCGCCCCGGGCCAGGGGGAGACCCAGTACTTC,CASSAPGQGETQYF
TRBV9,.,TRBJ1-2,.,TGTGCCAGCAGCGTAGATCAGGTCGCCAACTATGGCTACACCTTC,CASSVDQVANYGYTF
TRBV5-1,.,TRBJ2-1,.,TGCGCCAGCAGCCATTTTATGGACAATGAGCAGTTCTTC,CASSHFMDNEQFF
TRBV20-1,.,TRBJ2-3,TRBD2,TGCAGTGCTAGAGTGCCGGGAGGATACACAGATACGCAGTATTTT,CSARVPGGYTDTQYF
TRBV4-1,.,TRBJ1-6,.,TGCGCCAGCAGCCAAGGGGTTATGTCAAATTCACCCCTCCACTTT,CASSQGVMSNSPLHF
TRBV29-1,.,TRBJ2-5,.,TGCAGCGTTGAGGTTCAGGACAACCAAGAGACCCAGTACTTC,CSVEVQDNQETQYF
TRBV12-3/TRBV12-4,.,TRBJ2-1,TRBD2,TGTGCCAGCAGTCTCGGGGGCCAGGGACTAGTCCACAATGAGCAGTTCTTC,CASSLGGQGLVHNEQFF
TRBV10-3,.,TRBJ1-2,TRBD1,TGTGCCATCAACAAGGGACAGGATTCTTTTTATGGCTACACCTTC,CAINKGQDSFYGYTF
TRBV7-7,.,TRBJ2-5,.,TGTGCCAGCAGCTACTCGACTGTGGAGACCCAGTACTTC,CASSYSTVETQYF
TRBV20-1,.,TRBJ2-2,.,TGCAGTGCTAGAGTATCCCAGGGGTCTCCGAACACCGGGGAGCTGTTTTTT,CSARVSQGSPNTGELFF
TRBV24-1,once,TRBJ2-3,TRBD2,TGTGCCACCAGTGATTTGATTGGTCTAGCGGGTTATTATGATACGCAGTATTTT,CATSDLIGLAGYYDTQYF
TRBV3-1,few,TRBJ2-7,TRBD1,TGTGCCAGCAGCTACAGGGGCAACGAGCAGTACTTC,CASSYRGNEQYF
TRBV4-1,.,TRBJ2-4,.,TGCGCCAGCAGCCATCCGGGGACCAATAGCATTCAGTACTTC,CASSHPGTNSIQYF
TRBV18,.,TRBJ1-2,.,TGTGCCAGCTCACCACTTCCAGACGCTAACTATGGCTACACCTTC,CASSPLPDANYGYTF
TRBV20-1,.,TRBJ2-5,.,TGCAGTGCTAGAGCGGGGCGAGAGAGAAAGACCCAGTACTTC,CSARAGRERKTQYF
TRBV29-1,once,TRBJ2-3,.,TGCAGCGCCCGGGACTTTACAGATACGCAGTATTTT,CSARDFTDTQYF